The 30 T cell receptor beta chains presented below share a single source sample, sequenced in a study of blood T cell repertoires in COVID-19 (dated by TCRdb to between 2020 and 2021). Libraries were made using the immunoSEQ multiplex PCR assay. Not all clones reach the TCRdb copy of this immuneACCESS table, which keeps in-frame sequences only. Checked studies attribute under half of the gap to unresolved V genes and leave the rest unexplained. The table for this sample lists around 87,000 clones; 75% to 85% of them were counted only once. In total, the top ten clones hold about 10% of the sample. Sequencing was done on a sample of peripheral blood. Source of these receptors: a woman older than 75 with acute or convalescent COVID-19.

The genes are TRBV5-4 and TRBJ2-3; D may be TRBD2 (5 bases). The V and J ends lost 0 bases and 0 bases respectively, with 11 bases between them. Germline V gives CDR1 SGHNT, CDR2 YYREEE (reference sequence). The CDR3 has 16 residues. CDR3 in amino acids: CASSLARGFSTDTQYF. CDR3 coding DNA: TGTGCCAGCAGCTTGGCCAGAGGGTTTAGCACAGATACGCAGTATTTT.

The J gene is TRBJ2-3, the V gene TRBV6-2 or TRBV6-3, with TRBD1 identical over 7 bases. V dropped 8 bases and J dropped 9; count of bases not matched to a gene: 14. Germline V CDR1 and CDR2: MNHEY, SVGEGT. The CDR3 is 14 residues long. The CDR3 region has the DNA TGTGCCAGCCGCCCGACCCTGGCAGGGGGAACGCAGTATTTT. Translating it yields CASRPTLAGGTQYF.

The chain joins TRBV4-1 to TRBJ2-1, with 7 positions matching TRBD2. From germline, CDR1 is MGHRA and CDR2 YSYEKL. Losses at the gene ends were 1 base for V and 10 bases for J; bases not matched to a gene: 13. This CDR3 region has 16 residues. DNA for the CDR3: TGCGCCAGCAGCCAAGGTCTCGGACTAGAGCGGGGCGAGCAGTTCTTC. Translating gives CASSQGLGLERGEQFF.

This chain joins TRBV5-5 and TRBJ2-1, with a weak D call TRBD2 (5 bases). Deletions cut 5 bases from V and 0 bases from J, with 12 bases between. Germline-derived CDR1 and CDR2 are SGHKS and YYEKEE (reference sequence). This CDR3 is built from 15 residues. Here the CDR3 reads CASRPTGSSYNEQFF. CDR3 coding DNA: TGTGCCAGCAGGCCGACTGGGAGCTCCTACAATGAGCAGTTCTTC.

The chain carries TRBV6-5 and TRBJ2-5, with 12 positions matching TRBD2. V lost 10 bases to trimming and J lost 5 bases; unmatched junction nucleotides: 8. Germline lookup yields CDR1 MNHEY and CDR2 SVGAGI. The CDR3 loop spans 14 amino acids. The CDR3 DNA reads TGTGCCATCTCTAGCGGGGGGGCCGGTGAGACCCAGTACTTC. Amino acid sequence: CAISSGGAGETQYF.

The CDR3 here is CASRSEQGGYGYTF. In DNA form, the CDR3 reads TGCGCCAGCAGATCCGAACAGGGCGGTTATGGCTACACCTTC. The chain links TRBV5-1 to TRBJ1-2; maybe TRBD1 (6 bases). The germline gives CDR1 SGHRS, CDR2 YFSETQ. The CDR3 is 14 amino acids. Between the trimmed V and J ends, which lost 5 bases and 5 bases, there was a span of 16 bases.

The chain uses TRBV3-1 (or the pseudogene TRBV3-2) and TRBJ2-5; D not certain. Germline CDR1 is LGHDT and CDR2 is YNNKEL (reference sequence). The CDR3 spans 12 residues. V was cut by 5 bases and J by 5 bases, with 9 bases left in between. CDR3 bases: TGTGCCAGCAGCTACAGTACGGAGACCCAGTACTTC. Translating gives CASSYSTETQYF.

The genes are TRBV13 and TRBJ2-1, with 12 bases aligning to TRBD2. Trimming removed 6 bases from V and 3 bases from J; junction bases left unmatched: 6. The CDR3 is 16 amino acids. CDR1 is PRHDT and CDR2 is FYEKMQ in the germline V gene (reference sequence). The CDR3, as DNA: TGTGCCAGCAGTTCAAGACTAGCGGGAGTCTACAATGAGCAGTTCTTC. Protein product: CASSSRLAGVYNEQFF. Looking up the rest from reference TRBV13 and TRBJ2-1 gives the full variable domain: AAGVIQSPRHLIKEKRETATLKCYPIPRHDTVYWYQQGPGQDPQFLISFYEKMQSDKGSIPDRFSAQQFSDYHSELNMSSLELGDSALYFCASSSRLAGVYNEQFFGPGTRLTVL.

This clone occurred once. The chain links TRBV28 to TRBJ1-5; a weak D match, TRBD1 (6 bases). Germline assignment: CDR1 MDHEN and CDR2 SYDVKM. Trimming left V 7 bases short and J 7 bases short, with 11 bases between. The CDR3 runs 12 residues. CDR3 protein: CASTQGWQPQHF. DNA of the CDR3: TGTGCCAGCACCCAGGGGTGGCAGCCCCAGCATTTT.

The chain is built from TRBV2 and TRBJ1-1; perhaps TRBD1 as D (5 bases). V lost 9 bases, J lost 1 base, and 21 bases lay in between. The CDR3 sequence is 16 residues long. Germline V gene data show CDR1 as SNHLY and CDR2 as FYNNEI. CDR3: CASQGTLGRGNTEAFF. The DNA of the CDR3 is TGTGCCAGTCAAGGGACCTTGGGGAGGGGGAACACTGAAGCTTTCTTT.

V usage is TRBV5-6 and J usage is TRBJ1-5; no clear D. The length of the CDR3 is 14 residues. Germline V lookup: CDR1 SGHDT, CDR2 YYEEEE. Trimming stripped 4 bases from V and 2 bases from J, with 10 bases between. The CDR3 DNA follows: TGTGCCAGCAGCCTGCGGGCTGGCAATCAGCCCCAGCATTTT. Its protein is CASSLRAGNQPQHF.

This clone has only one observation. The V and J genes are TRBV19 and TRBJ1-4, with 10 nucleotides matching TRBD1. The germline V gene encodes CDR1 LNHDA and CDR2 SQIVND (reference sequence). The trim removed 6 bases at V and 1 base at J, leaving 8 bases unmatched. The CDR3 consists of 17 residues. CDR3 sequence reads: CASRRDRGLLTNEKLFF. The DNA for the CDR3 is TGTGCCAGTAGGAGGGACAGGGGCCTATTAACTAATGAAAAACTGTTTTTT. Based on the CDR3 plus reference TRBV19 and TRBJ1-4, the full variable domain is DGGITQSPKYLFRKEGQNVTLSCEQNLNHDAMYWYRQDPGQGLRLIYYSQIVNDFQKGDIAEGYSVSREKKESFPLTVTSAQKNPTAFYLCASRRDRGLLTNEKLFFGSGTQLSVL.

The V and J genes are TRBV6-5 and TRBJ1-1; D unclear. CDR3 length equals 13 residues. Germline values: CDR1 MNHEY, CDR2 SVGAGI. The ends were cut back, 9 bases at V and 6 bases at J, with 17 bases in the middle. The CDR3 protein is CASFNPRLSEAFF. The CDR3, as DNA: TGTGCCAGTTTTAATCCTAGGTTGTCTGAAGCTTTCTTT.

J is TRBJ1-2 and V is TRBV6-2 or TRBV6-3, with 7 bases that match TRBD1. Germline V gene lookup returns CDR1 MNHEY and CDR2 SVGEGT. The CDR3 totals 13 residues. J was trimmed by 9 bases and V by 2 bases; bases with no gene match: 6. CDR3 bases: TGTGCCAGCAGTTACCCGGGACAGCTTCGCTACACCTTC. Translating it yields CASSYPGQLRYTF.

J is TRBJ1-2 and V is TRBV28, with 9 bases identical to TRBD1. The V gene's germline CDR1 is MDHEN and CDR2 SYDVKM. This CDR3 region has 15 residues. The V segment lost 5 bases and the J segment 8 bases; nucleotides outside the gene matches: 12. CDR3 in DNA: TGTGCCAGCAGTGACCTGGGACAGGGAATGCTAGGCTACACCTTC. Protein product: CASSDLGQGMLGYTF.

The chain carries TRBV28 and TRBJ2-7; unclear D gene. The CDR3 sequence is 13 residues long. Trimming left V 3 bases short and J 4 bases short, with 10 bases between. Germline CDR1 is MDHEN and CDR2 is SYDVKM. The DNA of the CDR3 is TGTGCCAGCAGTTTGGAATTGAGGTACGAGCAGTACTTC. It codes for CASSLELRYEQYF.

This chain connects TRBV1 to TRBJ2-1; TRBD2 is taken as the D call from the table, unchecked against the DNA. TRBV1 is annotated as a pseudogene. CDR3 size: 16 residues. This CDR3 reads CTSSQPPSGREGEQFF. Here the CDR3 DNA reads TGCACCAGCAGCCAACCGCCTAGCGGGAGGGAAGGTGAGCAGTTCTTC.

The chain uses TRBV19 and TRBJ2-2; 11 bases map to TRBD1. This CDR3 contains 15 residues. The J segment lost 10 bases and the V segment lost 4 bases, leaving 8 bases of the junction unmatched. Germline assignment: CDR1 LNHDA and CDR2 SQIVND (reference sequence). The CDR3 spells CASSNPGTGGVELFF. The CDR3 DNA sequence: TGTGCCAGTAGTAACCCGGGGACAGGGGGTGTGGAGCTGTTTTTT.

The chain links TRBV7-2 to TRBJ1-4, with TRBD1 matching 7 bases. V gave up 3 bases and J gave up 7 bases; unmatched junction bases: 8. The CDR3 totals 15 residues. Germline CDR1 reads SGHTA; CDR2 reads FQGNSA. The CDR3 nucleotides are TGTGCCAGCAGCTTTCGACAGGGCCGGGGTGAAAAACTGTTTTTT. Translated, it gives CASSFRQGRGEKLFF.

V is TRBV12-3 or TRBV12-4 and J is TRBJ1-1; D ambiguous. The germline V and J ends were trimmed by 3 bases and 3 bases, with 8 bases remaining between them. The CDR3 is 13 residues long. The CDR3 DNA reads as TGTGCCAGCAGTTTCGGCAGGTACACTGAAGCTTTCTTT. It is translated as CASSFGRYTEAFF.

The V gene is TRBV19, the J gene TRBJ1-1; 9 bases map to TRBD1. Germline V lookup: CDR1 LNHDA, CDR2 SQIVND (reference sequence). CDR3 length: 15 amino acids. V shed 5 bases, J shed 5 bases, and the junction held 9 bases outside the gene matches. The chain's CDR3 is CASSFPTGGGTEAFF. Here the CDR3 DNA reads TGTGCCAGTAGTTTCCCGACAGGGGGGGGGACTGAAGCTTTCTTT.

The chain combines TRBV6-5 with TRBJ1-6; D might be TRBD1 (5 bases). The germline gives CDR1 MNHEY, CDR2 SVGAGI. V lost 6 bases and J lost 6, with 12 bases in between. The CDR3 extends over 14 amino acids. Written as DNA, the CDR3 is TGTGCCAGCAGCGTGCGGGGGGGTAATTCACCCCTCCACTTT. Its protein is CASSVRGGNSPLHF.

This clone has only a few counts. The J gene is TRBJ1-4, the V gene TRBV10-3; D is unclear. The germline V gene encodes CDR1 ENHRY and CDR2 SYGVKD. Trimming stripped 0 bases from V and 1 base from J, with 6 bases between. There are 15 residues in the CDR3. CDR3 loop: CAISESRETNEKLFF. The CDR3 DNA reads as TGTGCCATCAGTGAGTCGAGGGAAACTAATGAAAAACTGTTTTTT.

The gene calls are TRBV20-1 and TRBJ2-7; the match to TRBD2 covers 9 bases. The V gene's germline CDR1 is DFQATT and CDR2 SNEGSKA (reference sequence). V lost 3 bases, J lost 4 bases, and 4 bases stayed unmatched. The CDR3 runs 13 residues. The DNA of the CDR3 is TGCAGTGCTAGTCGGGCGGGGGGGTACGAGCAGTACTTC. It codes for CSASRAGGYEQYF.

The chain's CDR3 is CASSSGRADTQYF. The CDR3 coding sequence is TGTGCCAGTTCTAGCGGGAGGGCAGATACGCAGTATTTT. The rearrangement uses TRBV7-9 and TRBJ2-3; TRBD2 matches at 12 bases. J gave up 4 bases and V 9 bases, and 2 bases lay outside the gene matches. Germline CDR1 is SEHNR and CDR2 is FQNEAQ (reference sequence). The CDR3 runs 13 residues. Filled out from reference TRBV7-9 and TRBJ2-3, the complete variable domain reads DTGVSQNPRHKITKRGQNVTFRCDPISEHNRLYWYRQTLGQGPEFLTYFQNEAQLEKSRLLSDRFSAERPKGSFSTLEIQRTEQGDSAMYLCASSSGRADTQYFGPGTRLTVL.

This clone was seen a few times. The chain combines TRBV3-1 (or the pseudogene TRBV3-2) with TRBJ2-3, with 11 bases aligning to TRBD2. The CDR3 runs to 16 residues. J was trimmed by 4 bases and V by 4 bases; bases with no gene match: 7. Germline values: CDR1 LGHDT, CDR2 YNNKEL (reference sequence). Here the CDR3 DNA reads TGTGCCAGCAGCCCTAGGACTAGCGGGTCCGCAGATACGCAGTATTTT. Translating gives CASSPRTSGSADTQYF.

The chain couples TRBV7-6 to TRBJ2-7, with TRBD2 as a possible D gene (5 bases). CDR1 and CDR2 (germline): SGHVS, FNYEAQ. The CDR3 extends over 13 amino acids. Trimming pared 4 bases from V and 0 bases from J, leaving 7 bases between. CDR3 DNA: TGTGCCAGCAGCTGGGAGAGCTCCTACGAGCAGTACTTC. Translating it yields CASSWESSYEQYF. Supplemented by reference TRBV7-6 and TRBJ2-7, the full variable domain reads GAGVSQSPRYKVTKRGQDVALRCDPISGHVSLYWYRQALGQGPEFLTYFNYEAQQDKSGLPNDRFSAERPEGSISTLTIQRTEQRDSAMYRCASSWESSYEQYFGPGTRLTVT.

This clone was counted a few times. The chain carries TRBV9 and TRBJ1-4; D gene ambiguous. V shed 0 bases and J shed 6 bases, with 6 bases lying between them. The CDR3 sequence is 13 residues long. The V gene's germline CDR1 is SGDLS and CDR2 YYNGEE. CDR3 sequence reads: CASSVGVDEKLFF. The DNA for the CDR3 is TGTGCCAGCAGCGTAGGAGTAGATGAAAAACTGTTTTTT. Full variable domain (outside the CDR3, taken from reference TRBV9 and TRBJ1-4): DSGVTQTPKHLITATGQRVTLRCSPRSGDLSVYWYQQSLDQGLQFLIQYYNGEERAKGNILERFSAQQFPDLHSELNLSSLELGDSALYFCASSVGVDEKLFFGSGTQLSVL.

The table lists this clone with a count of one. The V and J genes are TRBV3-1 (or the pseudogene TRBV3-2) and TRBJ2-1, with D possibly matching TRBD2 (5 bases). The CDR3 length is 13 residues. Trimming left V 11 bases short and J 4 bases short, with 15 bases between. From germline, CDR1 is LGHDT and CDR2 YNNKEL (reference sequence). CDR3 loop: CAGSSGAYNEQFF. The CDR3 DNA reads as TGTGCCGGATCAAGCGGAGCTTACAATGAGCAGTTCTTC.

The J gene is TRBJ1-2, the V gene TRBV29-1; possible D gene TRBD1, 5 bases. V lost 1 base, J lost 3 bases, and 12 bases lay in between. The CDR3 is 14 amino acids. Germline V gene data show CDR1 as SQVTM and CDR2 as ANQGSEA. The DNA of the CDR3 is TGCAGCGTTGAAGGGGACTATGCGGACTATGGCTACACCTTC. Translated: CSVEGDYADYGYTF. Complete variable domain (other parts from reference TRBV29-1 and TRBJ1-2): SAVISQKPSRDICQRGTSLTIQCQVDSQVTMMFWYRQQPGQSLTLIATANQGSEATYESGFVIDKFPISRPNLTFSTLTVSNMSPEDSSIYLCSVEGDYADYGYTFGSGTRLTVV.